Each of the 12 T cell receptor beta chains below was sequenced from the same sample in a study of cytomegalovirus exposure and HLA in healthy donors. This table comes from immunoSEQ multiplex PCR, and its TCRdb copy is limited to in-frame clones, with some not included. The sample has some 60,000 clones, 95% to 96% seen once; the top ten hold about 0.96%. Sequencing was done on a sample of PBMCs. These TCRs come from a man younger than 35 in good health and CMV-seronegative.

The CDR3: CASSSFTEAFF. As DNA, the CDR3 is TGTGCCAGCAGCTCATTCACTGAAGCTTTCTTT. The gene calls are TRBV7-9 and TRBJ1-1, with D uncertain. Trimming stripped 4 bases from V and 4 bases from J, with 4 bases between. Germline CDR1 is SEHNR and CDR2 is FQNEAQ (reference sequence). CDR3 size: 11 residues.

In DNA, the CDR3 is TGTGCCGCCGGGAACCCTGGGGAAAAACTGTTTTTT. Its protein is CAAGNPGEKLFF. The chain is built from TRBV10-3 and TRBJ1-4, with D hard to call. Per germline, CDR1 ENHRY and CDR2 SYGVKD. The CDR3 is made up of 12 amino acids. Deletions cut 11 bases from V and 8 bases from J, with 15 bases between.

This chain's CDR3 is CASSHVAGGLIYEQYF. CDR3 DNA sequence: TGCGCCAGCAGCCATGTAGCGGGAGGACTCATCTACGAGCAGTACTTC. The chain links TRBV4-3 to TRBJ2-7; 10 bases match TRBD2. V lost 3 bases, J lost 3 bases, and 8 bases stayed unmatched. Germline V gene lookup returns CDR1 LGHNA and CDR2 YSLEER. The CDR3 contains 16 residues.

This rearrangement joins TRBV6-5 to TRBJ1-2; no reliable D call. From germline, CDR1 is MNHEY and CDR2 SVGAGI. The CDR3 runs to 12 residues. Trimming left V 8 bases short and J 2 bases short, with 9 bases between. CDR3 bases: TGTGCCAGCGGAGACGGAAACTATGGCTACACCTTC. Translated: CASGDGNYGYTF.

The chain recombines TRBV4-3 with TRBJ1-1, with TRBD1 matching 8 bases. J gave up 0 bases and V 7 bases, and 10 bases lay outside the gene matches. The CDR3 contains 16 residues. CDR1 LGHNA and CDR2 YSLEER come from the germline V gene. The CDR3 DNA sequence: TGCGCCAGCACCACGACCGTGGACAGGGTGAACACTGAAGCTTTCTTT. Translating it yields CASTTTVDRVNTEAFF.

The chain has TRBV30 and TRBJ1-2; 11 bases align to TRBD1. This CDR3 is 13 amino acids long. With V trimmed by 8 bases and J by 7 bases, 9 bases remained unmatched. Germline CDR1 is GTSNPN and CDR2 is SVGIG (reference sequence). CDR3 sequence: CAGRTGGIGGYTF. CDR3 in DNA: TGTGCCGGACGGACAGGGGGCATAGGTGGCTACACCTTC.

The J gene is TRBJ1-5, the V gene TRBV30; D call uncertain. Per the germline V gene, CDR1 is GTSNPN and CDR2 is SVGIG (reference sequence). This CDR3 spans 14 amino acids. The V gene lost 0 bases and the J gene lost 6 bases, with 12 bases spanning the gap. In DNA form, the CDR3 reads TGTGCCTGGAGTGTAGTGGAGGGTACTCAGCCCCAGCATTTT. Translating gives CAWSVVEGTQPQHF.

The chain recombines TRBV5-1 with TRBJ1-1; D unclear. V was trimmed by 4 bases and J by 6 bases, leaving 13 bases between them. The CDR3 totals 13 residues. Germline values: CDR1 SGHRS, CDR2 YFSETQ. In DNA form, the CDR3 reads TGCGCCAGCAGCGACAATATTCATGCTGAAGCTTTCTTT. Its translation: CASSDNIHAEAFF.

This chain joins TRBV5-4 and TRBJ2-1, with D unresolved. The length of the CDR3 is 15 residues. Germline V lookup: CDR1 SGHNT, CDR2 YYREEE (reference sequence). The V end was cut by 0 bases, the J end by 8 bases, with 15 bases between. CDR3 sequence reads: CASSLDVASADEQFF. The CDR3 DNA follows: TGTGCCAGCAGCTTGGATGTAGCCTCAGCCGATGAGCAGTTCTTC.

This clone occurred once. The V call is TRBV5-1, the J call TRBJ2-1; 8 positions match TRBD1. With V trimmed by 5 bases and J by 10 bases, 14 bases remained unmatched. The CDR3 length is 15 residues. Per the germline V gene, CDR1 is SGHRS and CDR2 is YFSETQ. In DNA form, the CDR3 reads TGCGCCAGCAGTCCGACAGGCAGGGGGCTTGTCGAGCAGTTCTTC. The encoded protein is CASSPTGRGLVEQFF. The full variable domain, completed using reference TRBV5-1 and TRBJ2-1, is KAGVTQTPRYLIKTRGQQVTLSCSPISGHRSVSWYQQTPGQGLQFLFEYFSETQRNKGNFPGRFSGRQFSNSRSEMNVSTLELGDSALYLCASSPTGRGLVEQFFGPGTRLTVL.

V usage is TRBV27 and J usage is TRBJ2-7; D not certain. From germline, CDR1 is MNHEY and CDR2 SMNVEV (reference sequence). V was trimmed by 3 bases and J by 4 bases, leaving 10 bases between them. This CDR3 is built from 13 residues. This chain's CDR3 is CASSLSGLYEQYF. The CDR3 DNA reads as TGTGCCAGCAGTTTGTCTGGGCTTTACGAGCAGTACTTC.

The genes are TRBV5-1 and TRBJ2-5; possible D gene TRBD2, 5 bases. The CDR3 consists of 11 residues. Germline V gives CDR1 SGHRS, CDR2 YFSETQ. Trimming shortened V by 2 bases and J by 9 bases, and 8 bases separated the two germline ends. In DNA, the CDR3 is TGCGCCAGCAGCTTCTCCGGGGCCCAGTACTTC. Protein: CASSFSGAQYF.